These T cell receptor beta chains were read from a single sample in a study of blood T cell repertoires in COVID-19. Sequencing used immunoSEQ multiplex PCR; TCRdb keeps in-frame clones, though not all of them. Of approximately 180,000 clones detected, roughly 89% appear once; the ten largest clones hold about an eighth. Sequences were obtained from peripheral blood. The source is a woman aged 65 to 85 with COVID-19, enrolled during active disease. CDR3s include the opening cysteine and the closing phenylalanine or tryptophan. A D gene is named only where the DNA matches it firmly. Expanded clones get a size class; other rows say once, few or many, or leave the size out.

D gene: TRBD1; J gene: TRBJ1-1; V gene: TRBV2; clone size: .; CDR3 protein: CASRGTDYTEAFF; CDR3 DNA: TGTGCCAGCAGAGGGACAGACTACACTGAAGCTTTCTTT
D gene: .; J gene: TRBJ2-4; V gene: TRBV3-1/TRBV3-2; clone size: .; CDR3 protein: CASSPRRGAPKNIQYF; CDR3 DNA: TGTGCCAGCAGCCCCCGGCGGGGAGCCCCAAAAAACATTCAGTACTTC
D gene: .; J gene: TRBJ1-1; V gene: TRBV29-1; clone size: .; CDR3 protein: CSVDDGTGSGTEAFF; CDR3 DNA: TGCAGCGTTGATGACGGTACAGGGTCGGGCACTGAAGCTTTCTTT
D gene: TRBD1; J gene: TRBJ1-4; V gene: TRBV19; clone size: .; CDR3 protein: CASSADRGQDEKLFF; CDR3 DNA: TGTGCCAGTAGTGCTGACAGGGGGCAAGATGAAAAACTGTTTTTT
D gene: .; J gene: TRBJ2-1; V gene: TRBV25-1; clone size: .; CDR3 protein: CASLRTNEQFF; CDR3 DNA: TGTGCCAGCCTACGCACGAATGAGCAGTTCTTC
D gene: TRBD1; J gene: TRBJ2-1; V gene: TRBV5-4; clone size: .; CDR3 protein: CASSLGGQGAYNEQFF; CDR3 DNA: TGTGCCAGCAGCTTGGGGGGACAGGGGGCGTACAATGAGCAGTTCTTC
D gene: .; J gene: TRBJ2-1; V gene: TRBV4-1; clone size: .; CDR3 protein: CASSQDRRQDWYNEQFF; CDR3 DNA: TGCGCCAGCAGCCAAGATAGGAGACAGGACTGGTACAATGAGCAGTTCTTC
D gene: TRBD1; J gene: TRBJ2-2; V gene: TRBV27; clone size: .; CDR3 protein: CASTPGQGGRSGELFF; CDR3 DNA: TGTGCCAGCACCCCGGGACAGGGGGGCAGGTCCGGGGAGCTGTTTTTT
D gene: .; J gene: TRBJ1-1; V gene: TRBV18; clone size: few; CDR3 protein: CASSPKQGSEAFF; CDR3 DNA: TGTGCCAGCTCACCGAAACAGGGATCTGAAGCTTTCTTT
D gene: .; J gene: TRBJ1-1; V gene: TRBV5-4; clone size: .; CDR3 protein: CASSWGGELRNTEAFF; CDR3 DNA: TGTGCCAGCAGCTGGGGCGGGGAGCTTAGGAACACTGAAGCTTTCTTT
D gene: TRBD1; J gene: TRBJ2-7; V gene: TRBV3-1/TRBV3-2; clone size: .; CDR3 protein: CASSLTSTGYSYEQYF; CDR3 DNA: TGTGCCAGCAGCCTGACCTCGACAGGGTACTCCTACGAGCAGTACTTC
D gene: TRBD2; J gene: TRBJ2-3; V gene: TRBV5-1; clone size: .; CDR3 protein: CASSGLVGSPDTQYF; CDR3 DNA: TGCGCCAGCAGCGGACTAGTCGGGAGCCCAGATACGCAGTATTTT
D gene: .; J gene: TRBJ1-6; V gene: TRBV28; clone size: .; CDR3 protein: CASSLFGRDSSPLHF; CDR3 DNA: TGTGCCAGCAGTTTATTTGGCAGGGATTCATCACCCCTCCACTTT
D gene: TRBD2; J gene: TRBJ2-3; V gene: TRBV10-3; clone size: .; CDR3 protein: CAISGEGDTQYF; CDR3 DNA: TGTGCCATCAGTGGGGAGGGGGATACGCAGTATTTT
D gene: TRBD2; J gene: TRBJ2-1; V gene: TRBV5-1; clone size: .; CDR3 protein: CASSFDMSSGRIFSYNEQFF; CDR3 DNA: TGCGCCAGCAGCTTTGATATGTCGAGCGGGAGGATATTCTCCTACAATGAGCAGTTCTTC
D gene: .; J gene: TRBJ2-2; V gene: TRBV23-1; clone size: .; CDR3 protein: CASSQRSVFGELFF; CDR3 DNA: TGCGCCAGCAGTCAACGGTCTGTGTTTGGGGAGCTGTTTTTT
D gene: TRBD1; J gene: TRBJ2-7; V gene: TRBV15; clone size: .; CDR3 protein: CATSRDRNSYEQYF; CDR3 DNA: TGTGCCACCAGCAGGGACAGGAACTCCTACGAGCAGTACTTC
D gene: .; J gene: TRBJ1-6; V gene: TRBV6-2/TRBV6-3; clone size: .; CDR3 protein: CASSLARGSPLHF; CDR3 DNA: TGTGCCAGCAGTCTAGCTCGTGGTTCACCCCTCCACTTT
D gene: TRBD2; J gene: TRBJ2-7; V gene: TRBV5-5; clone size: .; CDR3 protein: CASSSLAAQVPYEQYF; CDR3 DNA: TGTGCCAGCAGCTCCCTAGCGGCTCAGGTTCCCTACGAGCAGTACTTC
D gene: TRBD1; J gene: TRBJ1-6; V gene: TRBV2; clone size: .; CDR3 protein: CASRAGTGNSPLHF; CDR3 DNA: TGTGCCAGCAGGGCCGGGACAGGGAATTCACCCCTCCACTTT
D gene: TRBD2; J gene: TRBJ2-7; V gene: TRBV5-4; clone size: once; CDR3 protein: CASSDRKSGSYEQYF; CDR3 DNA: TGTGCCAGCAGCGATCGAAAGAGCGGGAGCTACGAGCAGTACTTC
D gene: .; J gene: TRBJ1-5; V gene: TRBV20-1; clone size: few; CDR3 protein: CSASLDRQNQPQHF; CDR3 DNA: TGCAGTGCTAGTTTGGACAGACAGAATCAGCCCCAGCATTTT
D gene: TRBD1; J gene: TRBJ1-1; V gene: TRBV7-9; clone size: .; CDR3 protein: CASSPGQGAGTEAFF; CDR3 DNA: TGTGCCAGCAGCCCGGGACAGGGGGCAGGCACTGAAGCTTTCTTT
D gene: .; J gene: TRBJ1-1; V gene: TRBV6-5; clone size: .; CDR3 protein: CASRTGGSGEAFF; CDR3 DNA: TGTGCCAGCAGGACCGGAGGGTCGGGTGAAGCTTTCTTT
D gene: TRBD1; J gene: TRBJ2-5; V gene: TRBV18; clone size: .; CDR3 protein: CASSPSGTEETQYF; CDR3 DNA: TGTGCCAGCTCACCCTCCGGGACAGAAGAGACCCAGTACTTC
D gene: TRBD1; J gene: TRBJ2-1; V gene: TRBV12-5; clone size: .; CDR3 protein: CASGLFGTGGGEQFF; CDR3 DNA: TGTGCTAGTGGTTTGTTCGGGACAGGGGGCGGTGAGCAGTTCTTC
D gene: .; J gene: TRBJ2-1; V gene: TRBV7-9; clone size: .; CDR3 protein: CASSSDYYNEQFF; CDR3 DNA: TGTGCCAGCAGCTCGGACTATTACAATGAGCAGTTCTTC
D gene: .; J gene: TRBJ2-1; V gene: TRBV4-2; clone size: .; CDR3 protein: CASSQGFEFLYDEQFF; CDR3 DNA: TGTGCCAGCAGCCAAGGGTTCGAGTTTCTATACGATGAGCAGTTCTTC
D gene: TRBD1; J gene: TRBJ2-1; V gene: TRBV28; clone size: .; CDR3 protein: CASNRRQGAYNEQFF; CDR3 DNA: TGTGCCAGCAATCGACGACAGGGGGCCTACAATGAGCAGTTCTTC
D gene: .; J gene: TRBJ1-1; V gene: TRBV6-7; clone size: once; CDR3 protein: CASSFGLMNTEAFF; CDR3 DNA: TGTGCCAGCAGTTTCGGACTGATGAACACTGAAGCTTTCTTT
D gene: .; J gene: TRBJ1-1; V gene: TRBV3-1/TRBV3-2; clone size: .; CDR3 protein: CASSLPTMNTEAFF; CDR3 DNA: TGTGCCAGCAGCCTCCCGACAATGAACACTGAAGCTTTCTTT
D gene: TRBD1; J gene: TRBJ2-1; V gene: TRBV5-1; clone size: .; CDR3 protein: CASSLDRYEQFF; CDR3 DNA: TGCGCCAGCAGCCTGGACAGGTACGAGCAGTTCTTC
D gene: TRBD1; J gene: TRBJ2-7; V gene: TRBV2; clone size: few; CDR3 protein: CASSLTGTSSYEQYF; CDR3 DNA: TGTGCCAGCAGTTTGACAGGGACAAGCTCCTACGAGCAGTACTTC
D gene: .; J gene: TRBJ2-7; V gene: TRBV30; clone size: .; CDR3 protein: CAWSEGGAYEQYF; CDR3 DNA: TGTGCCTGGAGTGAGGGGGGGGCCTACGAGCAGTACTTC
D gene: .; J gene: TRBJ1-1; V gene: TRBV28; clone size: many; CDR3 protein: CASSLRDGYTEAFF; CDR3 DNA: TGTGCCAGCAGTTTGAGGGATGGGTACACTGAAGCTTTCTTT